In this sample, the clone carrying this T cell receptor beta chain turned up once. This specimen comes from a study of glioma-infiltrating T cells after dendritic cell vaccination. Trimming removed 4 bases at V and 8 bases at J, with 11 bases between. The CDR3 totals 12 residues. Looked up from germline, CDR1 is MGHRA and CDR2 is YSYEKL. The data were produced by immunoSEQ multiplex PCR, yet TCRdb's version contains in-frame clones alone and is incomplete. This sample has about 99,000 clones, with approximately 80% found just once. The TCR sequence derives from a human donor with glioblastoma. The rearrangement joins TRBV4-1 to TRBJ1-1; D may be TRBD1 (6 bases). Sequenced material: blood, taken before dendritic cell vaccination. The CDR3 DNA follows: TGCGCCAGCAGCCGACCCGGGACAGAAGCTTTCTTT. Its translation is CASSRPGTEAFF.